This is a list of T cell receptor beta chains from one sample in a study of Graves' ophthalmopathy and Graves' hyperthyroidism. Via MiXCR, TCRdb re-called the multiplex PCR reads, giving one row per CDR3 protein. The data show almost 750,000 distinct CDR3 sequences, 40% seen once. Sequenced: peripheral blood. These receptors all stem from an adult man with Graves' ophthalmopathy. Each CDR3 is given with its conserved first and last residue. The order of the fields is J gene, V gene, clone size, D gene, CDR3 DNA, CDR3 protein. A D gene is named only where the DNA matches it firmly. Part of the rows lack a size; the others show once, few, many or a class for expanded clones.

TRBJ2-7 | TRBV6-4 | . | . | TGTGCCAGCCGGACTTACCTGAACTCCTACGAGCAGTACTTC | CASRTYLNSYEQYF
TRBJ1-1 | TRBV7-2 | many | . | TGTGCCAGCAGCTTAGGGCTAAACAGGGACACTGAAGCTTTCTTT | CASSLGLNRDTEAFF
TRBJ2-2 | TRBV6-6 | . | . | TGTGCCAGCAGTTACTTGGCGGGGTTAACGGGCACCGGGGAGCTGTTTTTT | CASSYLAGLTGTGELFF
TRBJ2-2 | TRBV12-3/TRBV12-4 | . | . | TGTGCCAGCAGTCCGTGGGTGGGGACCGGGGAGCTGTTTTTT | CASSPWVGTGELFF
TRBJ2-2 | TRBV20-1 | few | . | TGCAGTGCTAGCCAGGGTACCGGGGAGCTGTTTTTT | CSASQGTGELFF
TRBJ1-5 | TRBV19 | . | . | TGTGCCAGCCACGTGGGGCGGAATAGCAATCAGCCCCAGCATTTT | CASHVGRNSNQPQHF
TRBJ1-1 | TRBV6-1 | . | . | TGTGCCAGCATTCGCGGACAGACAAACACTGAAGCTTTCTTT | CASIRGQTNTEAFF
TRBJ2-7 | TRBV20-1 | . | TRBD2 | TGCAGTGCTTATCTAGCGGGAGAGGGGTACGAGCAGTACTTC | CSAYLAGEGYEQYF
TRBJ2-5 | TRBV7-9 | . | . | TGTGTCAGCAGTTCATTCCTGCGGGATCAAGAGACCCAGTACTTC | CVSSSFLRDQETQYF
TRBJ1-2 | TRBV25-1 | once | TRBD1 | TGTGCCAGCAGTACACTCGGGACAGTGGTGGCTCGAAACTATGGCTACACCTTC | CASSTLGTVVARNYGYTF
TRBJ2-7 | TRBV20-1 | . | . | TGCAGTGCAAGAGCACCCTGGGCAGGGGGGCGCGAGCAGTACTTC | CSARAPWAGGREQYF
TRBJ1-3 | TRBV15 | many | . | TGTGCCACCAGCAAGTCCCCCGACAGGTTCTCTGGAAACACCATATATTTT | CATSKSPDRFSGNTIYF
TRBJ2-2 | TRBV25-1 | . | . | TGTGCCAGCACTCCGGGTAGGACGTCCGCGAACACCGGGGAGCTGTTTTTT | CASTPGRTSANTGELFF
TRBJ1-2 | TRBV20-1 | many | . | TGCAGTGCTAGAGATCCTCGACAGAATCTAGGCTACACCTTC | CSARDPRQNLGYTF
TRBJ1-2 | TRBV15 | once | . | TGTGCCACCAGCAGAGATCAGGGGTTCTATGGCTACACCTTC | CATSRDQGFYGYTF
TRBJ1-5 | TRBV6-6 | . | TRBD1 | TGTGCCAGTGACAGGGATGGTCAGCCCCAGCATTTT | CASDRDGQPQHF
TRBJ1-5 | TRBV10-2 | . | TRBD1 | TGCGCCAGCAGAGACAGGGGGAGTCAGCCCCAGCATTTT | CASRDRGSQPQHF
TRBJ1-2 | TRBV2 | many | . | TGTGCCAGCAGTGACCATAGGACAGCCTTCGGCTACACCTTC | CASSDHRTAFGYTF
TRBJ1-6 | TRBV7-9 | once | TRBD1 | TGTGCCAGCAGTCACAGGGGGGAGGACTCACCCCTCCACTTT | CASSHRGEDSPLHF
TRBJ2-2 | TRBV25-1 | few | . | TGTGCCAGCACCCGCGAGCCCGGGGAGCTGTTTTTT | CASTREPGELFF
TRBJ2-7 | TRBV7-2 | . | . | TGTGCCAGCAGCTTTGGACCCTCTAACGAGCAGTACTTC | CASSFGPSNEQYF
TRBJ2-5 | TRBV5-5 | many | . | TGTGCCAGCAGCTACGAGCGGCCGTTCCAAGGAGAGACCCAGTACTTC | CASSYERPFQGETQYF
TRBJ2-6 | TRBV12-3/TRBV12-4 | . | TRBD1 | TGTGCCAGCAGTCTGGGACAGGGGAGATCTGGGGCCAACGTCCTGACTTTC | CASSLGQGRSGANVLTF
TRBJ1-1 | TRBV7-3 | few | . | TGTGCCAGCAGCCCGGCTGGGGGGCAAGGCACTGAAGCTTTCTTT | CASSPAGGQGTEAFF
TRBJ2-7 | TRBV20-1 | few | . | TGCAGTGCTAGAGGCCCTAATGTCGAGCAGTACTTC | CSARGPNVEQYF
TRBJ2-5 | TRBV29-1 | . | . | TGCAGCTCACCAAGAGGGATCGGTGAGACCCAGTACTTC | CSSPRGIGETQYF
TRBJ1-6 | TRBV29-1 | many | . | TGCAGCGTCGCCAGGACAAGAGATTCACCCCTCCACTTT | CSVARTRDSPLHF